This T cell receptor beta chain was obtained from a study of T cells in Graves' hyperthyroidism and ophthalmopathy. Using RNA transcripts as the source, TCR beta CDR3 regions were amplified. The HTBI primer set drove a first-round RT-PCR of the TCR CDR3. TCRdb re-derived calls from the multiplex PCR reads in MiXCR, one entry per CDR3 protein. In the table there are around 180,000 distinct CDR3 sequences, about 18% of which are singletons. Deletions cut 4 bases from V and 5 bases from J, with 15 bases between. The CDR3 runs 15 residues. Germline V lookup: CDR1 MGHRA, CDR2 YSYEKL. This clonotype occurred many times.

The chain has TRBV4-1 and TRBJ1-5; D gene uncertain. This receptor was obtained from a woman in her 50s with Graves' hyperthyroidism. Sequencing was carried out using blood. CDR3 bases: TGCGCCAGCAGCCCGGGCGGTAGCGGTGATCAGCCCCAGCATTTT. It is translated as CASSPGGSGDQPQHF.